One and the same sample provided the 14 T cell receptor beta chains below, sequenced in a study of blood T cell repertoires in COVID-19. Measured with immunoSEQ multiplex PCR; TCRdb has only the in-frame clones, and not every one. The data show under 200,000 clones, roughly nine tenths seen once. The sample consisted of PBMCs or T cells enriched from blood (not recorded which). The source is a woman younger than 30 who had recovered from COVID-19.

The chain uses TRBV6-5 and TRBJ2-7, with TRBD1 matching over 8 bases. The CDR3 covers 14 residues. CDR1 and CDR2 from the germline V gene are MNHEY and SVGAGI. After removal of 4 bases from V and 1 base from J, the junction contained 3 bases not matched to a gene. The CDR3 here is CASSFRDRSYEQYF. The CDR3 bases are TGTGCCAGCAGTTTCCGGGACAGGTCCTACGAGCAGTACTTC.

The chain employs TRBV6-5 and TRBJ1-1, with D hard to call. V lost 9 bases and J 1 base, leaving 6 bases between the germline ends. Germline assignment: CDR1 MNHEY and CDR2 SVGAGI. This CDR3 has 11 amino acids. The chain's CDR3 is CASKQNTEAFF. Written as DNA, the CDR3 is TGTGCCAGTAAGCAGAACACTGAAGCTTTCTTT.

The V and J genes are TRBV9 and TRBJ2-7, with 12 bases fitting TRBD2. J was trimmed by 6 bases and V by 2 bases; bases with no gene match: 6. CDR1 and CDR2 from the germline V gene are SGDLS and YYNGEE. The CDR3 has 15 amino acids. The CDR3 DNA sequence: TGTGCCAGCAGCGTTTCTAGCGGGGGGGCTCCCGAGCAGTACTTC. It codes for CASSVSSGGAPEQYF.

The chain links TRBV9 to TRBJ2-1; 8 bases agree with TRBD2. V lost 2 bases, J lost 6 bases, and 4 bases stayed unmatched. Per germline, CDR1 SGDLS and CDR2 YYNGEE. This CDR3 has 14 amino acids. DNA for the CDR3: TGTGCCAGCAGCGTGGCGGGGGGTCCCAATGAGCAGTTCTTC. This encodes CASSVAGGPNEQFF.

The chain has TRBV24-1 and TRBJ2-1; the match to TRBD2 covers 12 bases. CDR1 is KGHDR and CDR2 is SFDVKD in the germline V gene. V gave up 7 bases and J gave up 8 bases; unmatched junction bases: 8. The CDR3 has 15 amino acids. CDR3 in amino acids: CATRASGGALDEQFF. The CDR3 bases are TGTGCCACCAGGGCTAGCGGGGGGGCCTTGGATGAGCAGTTCTTC.

The chain has TRBV9 and TRBJ1-3; 9 nucleotides match TRBD1. V was pared by 2 bases and J by 8 bases, with 2 bases of the junction left unmatched. The germline V gene encodes CDR1 SGDLS and CDR2 YYNGEE. This CDR3 has 13 amino acids. For the CDR3, the DNA is TGTGCCAGCAGCGTGGGACAGGGTGACACCATATATTTT. Its translation is CASSVGQGDTIYF.

This chain joins TRBV30 and TRBJ1-1; D ambiguous. The V gene's germline CDR1 is GTSNPN and CDR2 SVGIG (reference sequence). V lost 0 bases, J lost 5 bases, and 16 bases lay in between. This CDR3 comprises 15 residues. In nucleotides, the CDR3 is TGTGCCTGGAGTGTTCGAGGGATCCGAGGGACTGAAGCTTTCTTT. Its translation: CAWSVRGIRGTEAFF.

This clone occurred once. This chain uses TRBV11-2 with TRBJ2-5; D is undetermined. This CDR3 contains 11 residues. Trimming left V 4 bases short and J 2 bases short, with 2 bases between. Looked up from germline, CDR1 is SGHAT and CDR2 is FQNNGV. CDR3 bases: TGTGCCAGCAGCTCTCAAGAGACCCAGTACTTC. This sequence encodes CASSSQETQYF.

This chain uses TRBV28 with TRBJ2-2; the match to TRBD1 covers 8 bases. The germline V gene encodes CDR1 MDHEN and CDR2 SYDVKM. CDR3 length equals 14 residues. With V trimmed by 2 bases and J by 4 bases, 0 bases remained unmatched. This CDR3 reads CASSLDRGTGELFF. The CDR3 DNA follows: TGTGCCAGCAGTTTAGACAGGGGCACCGGGGAGCTGTTTTTT.

The chain employs TRBV12-5 and TRBJ1-5; D gene ambiguous. Trimming took 0 bases from V and 6 from J, leaving 6 bases between them. CDR3 length: 13 amino acids. Germline CDR1 reads LGHNT; CDR2 reads FRNRAP. CDR3 protein: CASGLVVSQPQHF. As DNA, the CDR3 is TGTGCTAGTGGTTTGGTAGTTAGTCAGCCCCAGCATTTT.

The chain has TRBV5-1 and TRBJ2-1, with D maybe TRBD2 (6 bases). The CDR3 is 20 amino acids. CDR1 and CDR2 from the germline V gene are SGHRS and YFSETQ. The germline V and J ends were trimmed by 1 base and 0 bases, with 23 bases remaining between them. CDR3 loop: CASSLSSGLALPSSYNEQFF. Written as DNA, the CDR3 is TGCGCCAGCAGCTTGTCGTCGGGACTGGCCCTACCAAGCTCCTACAATGAGCAGTTCTTC.

This clone was seen only once. The J gene is TRBJ2-3, the V gene TRBV5-1; D not resolved. Deletions cut 5 bases from V and 2 bases from J, with 18 bases between. This CDR3 region has 16 residues. CDR1 SGHRS and CDR2 YFSETQ come from the germline V gene. CDR3 DNA: TGCGCCAGCAGTTCCTCCCTGGGCACCCTCACAGATACGCAGTATTTT. Protein: CASSSSLGTLTDTQYF.

The chain carries TRBV3-1 (or the pseudogene TRBV3-2) and TRBJ1-6; D not resolved. CDR1 is LGHDT and CDR2 is YNNKEL in the germline V gene (reference sequence). Trimming pared 4 bases from V and 9 bases from J, leaving 10 bases between. This CDR3 is 13 amino acids long. CDR3 amino acids: CASSPSTGSPLHF. In DNA, the CDR3 is TGTGCCAGCAGCCCCTCGACGGGTTCACCCCTCCACTTT.

This rearrangement joins TRBV6-5 to TRBJ1-1, with D possibly matching TRBD1 (6 bases). This CDR3 is built from 16 residues. V lost 2 bases and J 5 bases, leaving 18 bases between the germline ends. Looked up from germline, CDR1 is MNHEY and CDR2 is SVGAGI. The CDR3 reads CASSYGGTGRSTEAFF. CDR3 nucleotides: TGTGCCAGCAGTTACGGGGGTACAGGGAGAAGTACTGAAGCTTTCTTT.